This paragraph covers one T cell receptor beta chain sequence. Its antigen remains unknown. This entry belongs to a study of blood T cells in healthy people across ages. Overall study context: Every two T cells gave about one barcoded beta molecule via template switching.

The donors, aged about 6 to 90, were healthy Caucasians from Russia. The germline CDR1 and CDR2 sequences are LGHDT and YNNKEL (reference sequence). The CDR3 is 15 amino acids. Trimming stripped 5 bases from V and 2 bases from J, with 14 bases between. Study-wide results and limits: Changes in expanded clonotypes were possibly confounded, as the CMV status of donors was unknown.

Through a sample-barcoded 5' primer and a J-beta primer mix, a second PCR was run for roughly 6 to 12 cycles. Per-sample output comprised a minimum of 3 million paired-end reads containing CDR3. MiXCR, applied by TCRdb to the 5' RACE reads, yields one record per CDR3 protein. The table shows around 1,600,000 distinct CDR3 sequences, with around 40% occurring only once. The clonotype comes from a woman younger than 35 in good health. This chain uses TRBV3-1 with TRBJ2-3; no clear D gene. Material for sequencing was blood. The CDR3: CASSVADGFTDTQYF. CDR3 in DNA: TGTGCCAGCAGCGTCGCGGATGGGTTCACAGATACGCAGTATTTT.